This entry lists 19 T cell receptor beta chains sequenced from one sample in a study of T cell changes during pregnancy in multiple sclerosis. The data were produced by immunoSEQ multiplex PCR, yet TCRdb's version contains in-frame clones alone and is incomplete. The sample comprises tens of thousands of clones, around 92% of which are singletons, and about 2.5% rests with the top ten. This specimen consisted of peripheral blood, obtained in the first trimester of pregnancy. These receptors originate from a female donor with multiple sclerosis, enrolled in a pregnancy study.

The chain joins TRBV27 to TRBJ1-5; the match to TRBD1 covers 7 bases. V dropped 9 bases and J dropped 2; count of bases not matched to a gene: 19. Per the germline V gene, CDR1 is MNHEY and CDR2 is SMNVEV (reference sequence). The CDR3 runs 18 residues. CDR3 region: CARNFRVKKGAGNQPQHF. The CDR3 nucleotides read TGTGCCAGGAACTTCAGGGTAAAAAAGGGGGCTGGCAATCAGCCCCAGCATTTT.

V and J are TRBV19 and TRBJ2-7; tentatively, D is TRBD2 (7 bases). With 3 bases removed from V and 3 bases from J, the gap between germline ends came to 12 bases. The CDR3 contains 14 residues. Germline V gene lookup returns CDR1 LNHDA and CDR2 SQIVND (reference sequence). The CDR3 DNA reads TGTGCCAGTAGTATGGGGGGGCAGGACTACGAGCAGTACTTC. It encodes CASSMGGQDYEQYF.

The gene calls are TRBV15 and TRBJ2-4; D perhaps matches TRBD1 (5 bases). In germline, CDR1 is LNHNV, CDR2 YYDKDF (reference sequence). The CDR3 covers 17 residues. Trimming removed 1 base at V and 2 bases at J, with 15 bases between. Written as DNA, the CDR3 is TGTGCCACCAGCAGAGGGGAAGACCCAGGGCCCAAAAACATTCAGTACTTC. The encoded protein is CATSRGEDPGPKNIQYF.

The chain uses TRBV28 and TRBJ2-3; the match to TRBD2 covers 16 bases. Germline-derived CDR1 and CDR2 are MDHEN and SYDVKM. The J segment lost 2 bases and the V segment lost 5 bases, leaving 16 bases of the junction unmatched. The CDR3 totals 21 residues. The CDR3 DNA follows: TGTGCCAGCAGTCTTCCGTCCGGGACTAGCGGGAGGGCCTTCGTCACAGATACGCAGTATTTT. This sequence encodes CASSLPSGTSGRAFVTDTQYF. The full variable domain, its missing parts supplied by reference TRBV28 and TRBJ2-3, is DVKVTQSSRYLVKRTGEKVFLECVQDMDHENMFWYRQDPGLGLRLIYFSYDVKMKEKGDIPEGYSVSREKKERFSLILESASTNQTSMYLCASSLPSGTSGRAFVTDTQYFGPGTRLTVL.

The V gene is TRBV30, the J gene TRBJ2-7; possible D gene TRBD1, 8 bases. The CDR3 totals 15 residues. The ends were cut back, 0 bases at V and 4 bases at J, with 16 bases in the middle. Germline V gene lookup returns CDR1 GTSNPN and CDR2 SVGIG (reference sequence). CDR3 nucleotide sequence: TGTGCCTGGAGTGTACACAGGGGGGGTCGGTACGAGCAGTACTTC. Its translation is CAWSVHRGGRYEQYF.

The rearrangement links TRBV28 to TRBJ2-3; the match to TRBD2 covers 12 bases. V shed 5 bases and J 4 bases; nucleotides not matched to a gene: 4. This CDR3 is built from 15 residues. The germline gives CDR1 MDHEN, CDR2 SYDVKM. In DNA, the CDR3 is TGTGCCAGCAGTCCCCGACTAGCGGGAGCAGATACGCAGTATTTT. Encoded protein: CASSPRLAGADTQYF.

This chain links TRBV6-5 with TRBJ1-1, with 7 bases aligning to TRBD1. This CDR3 spans 13 amino acids. The junction had 8 bases not matched to a gene; V was cut back by 6 bases and J by 7 bases. CDR1 MNHEY and CDR2 SVGAGI come from the germline V gene. The CDR3 DNA follows: TGTGCCAGCAGACGCCCGGGACAGCTTGAAGCTTTCTTT. It translates to CASRRPGQLEAFF.

This clone was detected once. The chain recombines TRBV28 with TRBJ1-2; D call uncertain. Trimming left V 3 bases short and J 2 bases short, with 7 bases between. CDR1 and CDR2 (germline): MDHEN, SYDVKM. The CDR3 runs to 13 residues. The CDR3 protein is CASSFGLNYGYTF. CDR3 coding DNA: TGTGCCAGCAGTTTCGGGTTGAACTATGGCTACACCTTC.

This clone was seen a handful of times. One end of the junction varies from germline; a read error may be responsible. The chain carries TRBV7-7 and TRBJ1-2, with 11 bases identical to TRBD1. The V gene's germline CDR1 is SSHAT and CDR2 FNYEAQ (reference sequence). The CDR3 sequence is 14 residues long. The CDR3 loop reads CASSYRTGGDGYTF. In DNA, the CDR3 is TGTGCTAGCAGCTACCGGACAGGGGGCGATGGCTACACCTTC.

The genes are TRBV19 and TRBJ2-7; TRBD1 matches at 7 bases. From germline, CDR1 is LNHDA and CDR2 SQIVND (reference sequence). The CDR3 is 13 amino acids. V lost 2 bases and J lost 7; bases outside the gene matches: 5. CDR3 in amino acids: CASSISQGREQYF. The DNA for the CDR3 is TGTGCCAGTAGTATATCACAGGGGCGTGAGCAGTACTTC. Variable domain in full (rest from reference TRBV19 and TRBJ2-7): DGGITQSPKYLFRKEGQNVTLSCEQNLNHDAMYWYRQDPGQGLRLIYYSQIVNDFQKGDIAEGYSVSREKKESFPLTVTSAQKNPTAFYLCASSISQGREQYFGPGTRLTVT.

This chain uses TRBV6-1 with TRBJ1-4; tentative D call: TRBD1 (5 bases). The CDR3 has 15 amino acids. V dropped 8 bases and J dropped 7 bases, with 20 bases sitting between them. Germline CDR1 and CDR2: MNHNS and SASEGT. CDR3 loop: CASGGNRGSPEKLFF. In DNA form, the CDR3 reads TGTGCCAGCGGGGGGAACCGCGGGTCCCCTGAAAAACTGTTTTTT.

DNA for the CDR3: TGTGCCAGCAGCTTTGGGACAGGGATGAGCTATGGCTACACCTTC. Translation gives CASSFGTGMSYGYTF. V is TRBV7-6 and J is TRBJ1-2, with 9 bases aligning to TRBD1. The V segment lost 3 bases and the J segment 4 bases; nucleotides outside the gene matches: 6. In germline, CDR1 is SGHVS, CDR2 FNYEAQ. The length of the CDR3 is 15 residues.

The V gene is TRBV27, the J gene TRBJ1-2; the D gene is possibly TRBD1 (5 bases). Trimming cost V 2 bases and J 1 base, with 11 bases left between them. Germline assignment: CDR1 MNHEY and CDR2 SMNVEV (reference sequence). The CDR3 covers 15 residues. CDR3 coding DNA: TGTGCCAGCAGTTTAACAAGGGGCCTTAACTATGGCTACACCTTC. Its translation is CASSLTRGLNYGYTF.

DNA of the CDR3: TGTGCCAGTAGTATTAAGGGAGATCAGCCCCAGCATTTT. This sequence encodes CASSIKGDQPQHF. The chain couples TRBV19 to TRBJ1-5, with D unclear. CDR3 length: 13 amino acids. Germline assignment: CDR1 LNHDA and CDR2 SQIVND (reference sequence). V gave up 3 bases and J gave up 5 bases, with 8 bases separating them.

This chain joins TRBV9 and TRBJ2-1; D unresolved. V gave up 3 bases and J gave up 7 bases, with 20 bases separating them. CDR1 and CDR2 (germline): SGDLS, YYNGEE. The CDR3 covers 16 residues. For the CDR3, the DNA is TGTGCCAGCAGCGGAGCACAGTCCAATATTAATAATGAGCAGTTCTTC. This encodes CASSGAQSNINNEQFF.

Here the CDR3 DNA reads TGCGCCAGCAGCCCGGCGGTCGGAGCAGATACGCAGTATTTT. Its protein is CASSPAVGADTQYF. The chain employs TRBV4-1 and TRBJ2-3, with D uncertain. Trimming stripped 4 bases from V and 4 bases from J, with 12 bases between. In germline, CDR1 is MGHRA, CDR2 YSYEKL. CDR3 length: 14 residues.

This clone was observed a handful of times. The chain combines TRBV5-1 with TRBJ2-2, with 8 bases lining up with TRBD2. CDR3 length equals 15 residues. The germline CDR1 and CDR2 sequences are SGHRS and YFSETQ. With 3 bases clipped from V and 7 bases from J, the junction kept 8 bases outside the gene matches. The CDR3 spells CASSYEAGVSGELFF. CDR3 DNA sequence: TGCGCCAGCAGCTACGAAGCGGGGGTGAGCGGGGAGCTGTTTTTT.

The rearrangement joins TRBV6-6 to TRBJ1-2; D unresolved. Trimming removed 1 base from V and 8 bases from J, with 11 bases in between. Germline CDR1 reads MNHNY; CDR2 reads SVGAGI (reference sequence). This CDR3 region has 13 residues. The CDR3 sequence: CASSYLGREGYTF. CDR3 sequence (DNA): TGTGCCAGCAGTTACTTGGGGAGAGAAGGCTACACCTTC.

The gene calls are TRBV19 and TRBJ1-5, with D perhaps matching TRBD1 (6 bases). Germline V gene lookup returns CDR1 LNHDA and CDR2 SQIVND (reference sequence). Trimming stripped 4 bases from V and 13 bases from J, with 11 bases between. CDR3 length equals 11 residues. The CDR3 DNA is TGTGCCAGTAGTACGGGACATACACAGCATTTT. Its protein product is CASSTGHTQHF.